This T cell receptor beta chain appears in the sequencing data of a study of PD-L1 blockade in urothelial cancer. Profiled with immunoSEQ multiplex PCR; TCRdb holds only in-frame clones, not every one. The data contain more than 85,000 clones, 87% of them seen just once; the ten biggest clones take up about 2%. The time point is: pretreatment peripheral blood. The study enrolled patients with locally advanced or metastatic urothelial carcinoma. The TCR comes from a man aged 55-75 years with urothelial cancer. The sample was PBMCs, taken around atezolizumab (anti-PD-L1) treatment.

The CDR3 coding sequence is TGCGCCAGCAGCTTGGTTGTAGGGGCCGGAAACACCATATATTTT. It codes for CASSLVVGAGNTIYF. The chain joins TRBV5-1 to TRBJ1-3, with D perhaps TRBD1 (5 bases). Trimming removed 0 bases at V and 4 bases at J, with 11 bases between. In germline, CDR1 is SGHRS, CDR2 YFSETQ. This CDR3 has 15 amino acids.